This T cell receptor (beta chain) was identified in a study of blood T cell repertoires in COVID-19. Clinical history as reported by participants underpinned cohort assignment. The germline gives CDR1 SEHNR, CDR2 FQNEAQ (reference sequence). With 2 bases removed from V and 8 bases from J, the gap between germline ends came to 10 bases. The CDR3 covers 13 residues. The table came from immunoSEQ multiplex PCR; TCRdb's copy has only in-frame clones and leaves some out. Of about 290,000 clones in the sample, approximately 91% are singletons; the top ten hold 1.5% to 2%. The sample taken for sequencing was PBMCs or T cells enriched from blood (not recorded which). V and J are TRBV7-9 and TRBJ2-1; D might be TRBD2 (5 bases). This receptor was taken from a woman aged 40 to 50 who had recovered from COVID-19. Written as DNA, the CDR3 is TGTGCCAGCAGCTTATCCCTAGCCCATGAGCAGTTCTTC. Translated, it gives CASSLSLAHEQFF.